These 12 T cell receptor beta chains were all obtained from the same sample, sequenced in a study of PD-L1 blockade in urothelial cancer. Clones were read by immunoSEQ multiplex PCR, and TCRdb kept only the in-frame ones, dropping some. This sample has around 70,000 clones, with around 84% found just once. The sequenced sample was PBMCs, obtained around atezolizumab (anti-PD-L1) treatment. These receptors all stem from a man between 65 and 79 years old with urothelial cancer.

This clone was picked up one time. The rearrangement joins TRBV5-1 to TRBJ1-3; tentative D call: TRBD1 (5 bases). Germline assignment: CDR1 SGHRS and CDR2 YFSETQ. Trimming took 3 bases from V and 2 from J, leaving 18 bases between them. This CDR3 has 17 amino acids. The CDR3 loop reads CASSWGRGGGPGNTIYF. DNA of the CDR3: TGCGCCAGCAGCTGGGGCCGGGGAGGAGGACCTGGAAACACCATATATTTT.

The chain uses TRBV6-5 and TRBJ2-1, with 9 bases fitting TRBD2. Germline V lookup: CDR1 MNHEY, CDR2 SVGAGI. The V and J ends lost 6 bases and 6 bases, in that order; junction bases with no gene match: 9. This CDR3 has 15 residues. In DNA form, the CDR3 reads TGTGCCAGCAGCCTCGTCGGACTAGCGATCAATGAGCAGTTCTTC. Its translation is CASSLVGLAINEQFF.

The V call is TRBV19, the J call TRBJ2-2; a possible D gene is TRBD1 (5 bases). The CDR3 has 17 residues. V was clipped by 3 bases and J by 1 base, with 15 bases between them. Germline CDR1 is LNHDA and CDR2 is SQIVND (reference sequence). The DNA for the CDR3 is TGTGCCAGTAGTATTAATCAGGGTCCCTTGAACACCGGGGAGCTGTTTTTT. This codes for CASSINQGPLNTGELFF.

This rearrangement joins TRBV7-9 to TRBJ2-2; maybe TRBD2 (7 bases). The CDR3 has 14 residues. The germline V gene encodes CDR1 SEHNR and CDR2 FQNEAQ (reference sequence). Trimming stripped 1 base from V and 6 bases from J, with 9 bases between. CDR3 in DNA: TGTGCCAGCAGCTTAGTCGGGGGGCCCGGGGAGCTGTTTTTT. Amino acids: CASSLVGGPGELFF.

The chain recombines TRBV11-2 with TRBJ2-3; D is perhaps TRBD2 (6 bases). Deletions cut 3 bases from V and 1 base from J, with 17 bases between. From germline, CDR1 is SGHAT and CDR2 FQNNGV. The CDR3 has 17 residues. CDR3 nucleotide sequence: TGTGCCAGCAGCTTCCGCGCGGGGTCGGTGGGCACAGATACGCAGTATTTT. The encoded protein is CASSFRAGSVGTDTQYF.

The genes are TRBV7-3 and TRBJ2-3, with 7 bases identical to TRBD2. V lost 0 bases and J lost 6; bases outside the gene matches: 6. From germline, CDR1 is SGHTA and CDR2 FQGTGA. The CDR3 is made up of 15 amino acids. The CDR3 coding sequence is TGTGCCAGCAGCTTAACGGGCGGGAGTGGGGATACGCAGTATTTT. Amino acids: CASSLTGGSGDTQYF.

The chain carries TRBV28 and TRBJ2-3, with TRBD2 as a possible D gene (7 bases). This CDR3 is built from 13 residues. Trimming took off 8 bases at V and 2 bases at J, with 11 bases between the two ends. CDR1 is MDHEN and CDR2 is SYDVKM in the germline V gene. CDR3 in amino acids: CASEGGNTDTQYF. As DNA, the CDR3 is TGTGCCAGCGAGGGGGGGAACACAGATACGCAGTATTTT.

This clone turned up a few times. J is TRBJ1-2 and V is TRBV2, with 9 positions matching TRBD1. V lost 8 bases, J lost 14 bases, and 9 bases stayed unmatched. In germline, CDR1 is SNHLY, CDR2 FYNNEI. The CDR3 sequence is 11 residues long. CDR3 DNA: TGTGCCAGCGGGACAGGGCCCAAAGTTACCTTC. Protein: CASGTGPKVTF.

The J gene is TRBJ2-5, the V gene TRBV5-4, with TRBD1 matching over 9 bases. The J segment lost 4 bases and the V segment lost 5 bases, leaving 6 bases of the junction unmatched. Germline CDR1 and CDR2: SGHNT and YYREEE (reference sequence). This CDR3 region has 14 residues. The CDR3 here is CASRRTGGGETQYF. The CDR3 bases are TGTGCCAGCAGACGTACAGGGGGCGGAGAGACCCAGTACTTC. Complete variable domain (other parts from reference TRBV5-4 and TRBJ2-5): ETGVTQSPTHLIKTRGQQVTLRCSSQSGHNTVSWYQQALGQGPQFIFQYYREEENGRGNFPPRFSGLQFPNYSSELNVNALELDDSALYLCASRRTGGGETQYFGPGTRLLVL.

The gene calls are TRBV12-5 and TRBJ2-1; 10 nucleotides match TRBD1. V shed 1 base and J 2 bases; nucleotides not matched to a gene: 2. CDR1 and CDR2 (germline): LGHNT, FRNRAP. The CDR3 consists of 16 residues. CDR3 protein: CASGLGQGATYNEQFF. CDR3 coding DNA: TGTGCTAGTGGTTTGGGACAGGGGGCCACCTACAATGAGCAGTTCTTC.

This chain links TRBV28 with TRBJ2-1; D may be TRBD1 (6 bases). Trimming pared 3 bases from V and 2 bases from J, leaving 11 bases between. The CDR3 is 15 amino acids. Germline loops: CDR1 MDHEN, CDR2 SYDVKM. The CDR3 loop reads CASSFPDRPYNEQFF. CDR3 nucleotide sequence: TGTGCCAGCAGTTTCCCTGACAGGCCCTACAATGAGCAGTTCTTC.

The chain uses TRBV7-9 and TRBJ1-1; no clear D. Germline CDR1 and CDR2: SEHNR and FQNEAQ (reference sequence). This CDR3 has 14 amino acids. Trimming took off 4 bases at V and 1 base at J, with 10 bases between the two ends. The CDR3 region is CASSSGVPNTEAFF. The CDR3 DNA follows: TGTGCCAGCAGCTCGGGAGTGCCGAACACTGAAGCTTTCTTT.